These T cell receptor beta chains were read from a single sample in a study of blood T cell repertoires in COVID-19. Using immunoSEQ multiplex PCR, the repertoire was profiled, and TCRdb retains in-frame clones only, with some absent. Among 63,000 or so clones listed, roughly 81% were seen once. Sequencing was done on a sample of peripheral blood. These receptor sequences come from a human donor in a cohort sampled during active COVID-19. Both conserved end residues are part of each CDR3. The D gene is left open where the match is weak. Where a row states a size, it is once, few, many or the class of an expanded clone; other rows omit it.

CDR3nt: TGTGCCAGCAGTTCCCCTAGCTATGGCACAGATACGCAGTATTTT; CDR3aa: CASSSPSYGTDTQYF; j_gene: TRBJ2-3; abundance: NA; d_gene: NA; v_gene: TRBV28
CDR3nt: TGTGCCAGCAGCCCTGGCGCGGCCTACGAGCAGTACTTC; CDR3aa: CASSPGAAYEQYF; j_gene: TRBJ2-7; abundance: NA; d_gene: NA; v_gene: TRBV11-2
CDR3nt: TGTGCCAGCAGTTTATTCGGGGTCTCCCACCTCTCCTACGAGCAGTACTTC; CDR3aa: CASSLFGVSHLSYEQYF; j_gene: TRBJ2-7; abundance: few; d_gene: NA; v_gene: TRBV28
CDR3nt: TGTGCCAGCAGTGAACAGGGTGAGACCCAGTACTTC; CDR3aa: CASSEQGETQYF; j_gene: TRBJ2-5; abundance: NA; d_gene: NA; v_gene: TRBV6-1
CDR3nt: TGTGCCAGCAGTTACTCGGGGACAGTCGAAAAACTGTTTTTT; CDR3aa: CASSYSGTVEKLFF; j_gene: TRBJ1-4; abundance: NA; d_gene: TRBD1; v_gene: TRBV6-6
CDR3nt: TGTGCCAGCAGCGTAGAAATCAGGGGGGACACCGGGGAGCTGTTTTTT; CDR3aa: CASSVEIRGDTGELFF; j_gene: TRBJ2-2; abundance: NA; d_gene: NA; v_gene: TRBV9
CDR3nt: TGTGCCAGCAGTTTGACAGGGGCCCTGAACACTGAAGCTTTCTTT; CDR3aa: CASSLTGALNTEAFF; j_gene: TRBJ1-1; abundance: NA; d_gene: TRBD1; v_gene: TRBV27
CDR3nt: TGTGCCAGCAGCTTCAGGATAGCGGGCACCGGGGAGCTGTTTTTT; CDR3aa: CASSFRIAGTGELFF; j_gene: TRBJ2-2; abundance: NA; d_gene: TRBD2; v_gene: TRBV7-9
CDR3nt: TGTGCCAGCAGCTTAGAATGGCCTTCCTACGAGCAGTACTTC; CDR3aa: CASSLEWPSYEQYF; j_gene: TRBJ2-7; abundance: NA; d_gene: NA; v_gene: TRBV7-2
CDR3nt: TGTGCCAGCGGTCGGCGGGAGCCTATCTGGGGGTCCTACGAGCAGTACTTC; CDR3aa: CASGRREPIWGSYEQYF; j_gene: TRBJ2-7; abundance: NA; d_gene: TRBD2; v_gene: TRBV6-6
CDR3nt: TGTGCCAGTAGGGGGGGGGCAGGGCAGTTCTTC; CDR3aa: CASRGGAGQFF; j_gene: TRBJ2-1; abundance: NA; d_gene: NA; v_gene: TRBV19
CDR3nt: TGTGCCAGCAGTTTATCGGGGCACACCTACGAGCAGTACTTC; CDR3aa: CASSLSGHTYEQYF; j_gene: TRBJ2-7; abundance: NA; d_gene: NA; v_gene: TRBV27
CDR3nt: TGTGCCAGCAGCCCCCACGGGACAGGGGACTACGAGCAGTACTTC; CDR3aa: CASSPHGTGDYEQYF; j_gene: TRBJ2-7; abundance: NA; d_gene: TRBD1; v_gene: TRBV4-2
CDR3nt: TGTGCCAGCAGCCAAGGGTACGGGTTGTACGAGCAGTACTTC; CDR3aa: CASSQGYGLYEQYF; j_gene: TRBJ2-7; abundance: NA; d_gene: NA; v_gene: TRBV14
CDR3nt: TGTGCCAGCAGTGAAGAGGGGGAGGGCAACTTC; CDR3aa: CASSEEGEGNF; j_gene: TRBJ2-7; abundance: many; d_gene: NA; v_gene: TRBV2
CDR3nt: TGTGCCAGCAGTTTGCCCGGGACTAGCGGGAGGGCGCAGTACAATGAGCAGTTCTTC; CDR3aa: CASSLPGTSGRAQYNEQFF; j_gene: TRBJ2-1; abundance: NA; d_gene: TRBD2; v_gene: TRBV28
CDR3nt: TGCGCCAGCAGCCAAACTAGCGGGAGTGCAGATACGCAGTATTTT; CDR3aa: CASSQTSGSADTQYF; j_gene: TRBJ2-3; abundance: NA; d_gene: TRBD2; v_gene: TRBV4-1
CDR3nt: TGCGCCAGCAGTCGGGACAGTTGCACAGATACGCAGTATTTT; CDR3aa: CASSRDSCTDTQYF; j_gene: TRBJ2-3; abundance: NA; d_gene: TRBD1; v_gene: TRBV23-1
CDR3nt: TGTGCCAGCAGTATCGGGACAGGGAAATTCACAGATACGCAGTATTTT; CDR3aa: CASSIGTGKFTDTQYF; j_gene: TRBJ2-3; abundance: NA; d_gene: TRBD1; v_gene: TRBV28
CDR3nt: TGTGCCTGGAGCGCGACAGGGACTGGAAACACCATATATTTT; CDR3aa: CAWSATGTGNTIYF; j_gene: TRBJ1-3; abundance: NA; d_gene: TRBD1; v_gene: TRBV30
CDR3nt: TGTGCCACCTCTAGCGGATTCCCAGATACGCAGTATTTT; CDR3aa: CATSSGFPDTQYF; j_gene: TRBJ2-3; abundance: NA; d_gene: TRBD2; v_gene: TRBV24-1
CDR3nt: TGTGCCATCAGTGAGTCAACAGGGACAGATACGCAGTATTTT; CDR3aa: CAISESTGTDTQYF; j_gene: TRBJ2-3; abundance: NA; d_gene: NA; v_gene: TRBV10-3
CDR3nt: TGTGCCAGCAGCCAAAGGGGGTCGAGAGATACGCAGTATTTT; CDR3aa: CASSQRGSRDTQYF; j_gene: TRBJ2-3; abundance: NA; d_gene: NA; v_gene: TRBV3-1/TRBV3-2
CDR3nt: TGTGCCTGGATGAGCCAGGAGGCTGAAGCTTTCTTT; CDR3aa: CAWMSQEAEAFF; j_gene: TRBJ1-1; abundance: NA; d_gene: NA; v_gene: TRBV30
CDR3nt: TGTGCCAGCAGCTTAAGAAAAAATTACCGGGACAGGGGCGACGAGCAGTACTTC; CDR3aa: CASSLRKNYRDRGDEQYF; j_gene: TRBJ2-7; abundance: few; d_gene: TRBD1; v_gene: TRBV7-9
CDR3nt: TGTGCCAGCAGCTTCGGGACAGCTTATGGCTACACCTTC; CDR3aa: CASSFGTAYGYTF; j_gene: TRBJ1-2; abundance: NA; d_gene: TRBD1; v_gene: TRBV11-2
CDR3nt: TGTGCCAGTCTAGCGGGACCGAACAATGAGCAGTTCTTC; CDR3aa: CASLAGPNNEQFF; j_gene: TRBJ2-1; abundance: once; d_gene: TRBD2; v_gene: TRBV2
CDR3nt: TGTGCCAGCAGCGGTCGGGACTACGAGCAGTACTTC; CDR3aa: CASSGRDYEQYF; j_gene: TRBJ2-7; abundance: NA; d_gene: NA; v_gene: TRBV4-2
CDR3nt: TGTGCCAGCACGCCCGGCGACAGTGGCTTTGGTGGCTACACCTTC; CDR3aa: CASTPGDSGFGGYTF; j_gene: TRBJ1-2; abundance: NA; d_gene: NA; v_gene: TRBV18
CDR3nt: TGTGCCAGCGGACTGCTGGGGAACTCTGGAAACACCATATATTTT; CDR3aa: CASGLLGNSGNTIYF; j_gene: TRBJ1-3; abundance: NA; d_gene: NA; v_gene: TRBV7-9
CDR3nt: TGTGCCAGCAGAGTGCGGGCCGGGGAGCTGTTTTTT; CDR3aa: CASRVRAGELFF; j_gene: TRBJ2-2; abundance: NA; d_gene: NA; v_gene: TRBV7-9
CDR3nt: TGTGCCAGCAGTGAAAGCAGGGGACAGGGTGGGGAAAAACTGTTTTTT; CDR3aa: CASSESRGQGGEKLFF; j_gene: TRBJ1-4; abundance: NA; d_gene: TRBD1; v_gene: TRBV2
CDR3nt: TGTGCCAGCACCTATACAGGGGAGTACGGTCAGCCCCAGCATTTT; CDR3aa: CASTYTGEYGQPQHF; j_gene: TRBJ1-5; abundance: few; d_gene: TRBD1; v_gene: TRBV28
CDR3nt: TGTGCCAGTAGTACCGACAGGACCACTAACTATGGCTACACCTTC; CDR3aa: CASSTDRTTNYGYTF; j_gene: TRBJ1-2; abundance: NA; d_gene: NA; v_gene: TRBV19
CDR3nt: TGTGCCAGCAGGCGGATCGGGACAGAACAAGAGACCCAGTACTTC; CDR3aa: CASRRIGTEQETQYF; j_gene: TRBJ2-5; abundance: NA; d_gene: TRBD1; v_gene: TRBV25-1
CDR3nt: TGCGCCAGCAGTCCTGGACAGGAGAATTCACCCCTCCACTTT; CDR3aa: CASSPGQENSPLHF; j_gene: TRBJ1-6; abundance: NA; d_gene: TRBD1; v_gene: TRBV5-1
CDR3nt: TGTGCCAGCAGCTTAATGTCTAGCGTAGTCAATGAGCAGTTCTTC; CDR3aa: CASSLMSSVVNEQFF; j_gene: TRBJ2-1; abundance: NA; d_gene: NA; v_gene: TRBV7-2
CDR3nt: TGTGCCAGCAGTTGGGGACTAGAGAACACCGGGGAGCTGTTTTTT; CDR3aa: CASSWGLENTGELFF; j_gene: TRBJ2-2; abundance: few; d_gene: TRBD2; v_gene: TRBV28
CDR3nt: TGTGCCAGCAGCCCAACTAGCGGGAGACCTATCTTGGGGGACAATGAGCAGTTCTTC; CDR3aa: CASSPTSGRPILGDNEQFF; j_gene: TRBJ2-1; abundance: NA; d_gene: TRBD2; v_gene: TRBV7-3
CDR3nt: TGTGCCAGCAGCTTCCTTCGGACAGGGTTCGATGAGCAGTTCTTC; CDR3aa: CASSFLRTGFDEQFF; j_gene: TRBJ2-1; abundance: NA; d_gene: TRBD1; v_gene: TRBV7-2
CDR3nt: TGTGCCAGCAGCCCGGGACTAGCGGGAGGCACCTACAATGAGCAGTTCTTC; CDR3aa: CASSPGLAGGTYNEQFF; j_gene: TRBJ2-1; abundance: NA; d_gene: TRBD2; v_gene: TRBV4-2
CDR3nt: TGTGCCAGCAGCTACAGGGGTGGCTACACCTTC; CDR3aa: CASSYRGGYTF; j_gene: TRBJ1-2; abundance: NA; d_gene: TRBD1; v_gene: TRBV6-5
CDR3nt: TGTGCCAGCAGCTACTTGCTCGACTACTACAATGAGCAGTTCTTC; CDR3aa: CASSYLLDYYNEQFF; j_gene: TRBJ2-1; abundance: NA; d_gene: NA; v_gene: TRBV7-2
CDR3nt: TGCGCCAGCAGCCGAAGGGGAAGCTCGAAGACAGATACGCAGTATTTT; CDR3aa: CASSRRGSSKTDTQYF; j_gene: TRBJ2-3; abundance: NA; d_gene: NA; v_gene: TRBV4-1
CDR3nt: TGTGCCAGCAGCTTAGGATCTAGCGGGAGGGACCCTCGAGAGACCCAGTACTTC; CDR3aa: CASSLGSSGRDPRETQYF; j_gene: TRBJ2-5; abundance: once; d_gene: TRBD2; v_gene: TRBV13